This T cell receptor (beta chain) derives from a study of blood T cell repertoires in COVID-19. On the study more broadly: COVID-19 samples from acute and convalescent phases originated in the United States, Italy and Spain. Sources were T cells, B-cell-depleted T cells, or PBMCs; the material itself was cDNA or gDNA.

Measured with immunoSEQ multiplex PCR; TCRdb has only the in-frame clones, and not every one. Of just over 300,000 clones in the sample, more than 75% are singletons; the top ten hold less than 4.5%. Everyone who took part was roughly 18 to 95 years old, and they came from about two dozen US areas. Allocation to cohorts depended on clinical history reported by the participants. The CDR3 totals 15 residues. V lost 5 bases and J 5 bases, leaving 13 bases between the germline ends. Germline lookup yields CDR1 MDHEN and CDR2 SYDVKM. This TCR came from a man aged 25 to 40 who had recovered from COVID-19. Sequencing was done on a sample of PBMCs or T cells enriched from blood (not recorded which). The chain carries TRBV28 and TRBJ1-6; TRBD1 might be the D (6 bases). Written as DNA, the CDR3 is TGTGCCAGCAGTGGGGGGGGCGCAAATAATTCACCCCTCCACTTT. Its protein product is CASSGGGANNSPLHF.